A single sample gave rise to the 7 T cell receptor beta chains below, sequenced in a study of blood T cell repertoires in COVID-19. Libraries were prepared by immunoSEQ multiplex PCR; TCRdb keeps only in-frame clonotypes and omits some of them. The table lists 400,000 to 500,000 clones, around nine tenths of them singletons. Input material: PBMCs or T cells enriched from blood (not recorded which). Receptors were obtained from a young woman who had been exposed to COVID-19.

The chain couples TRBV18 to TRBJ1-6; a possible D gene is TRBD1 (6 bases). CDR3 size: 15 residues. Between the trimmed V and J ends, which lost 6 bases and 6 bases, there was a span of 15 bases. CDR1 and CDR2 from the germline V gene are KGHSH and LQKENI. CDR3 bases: TGTGCCAGCTCTCCCGGGAGGGGGAGTAATTCACCCCTCCACTTT. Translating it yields CASSPGRGSNSPLHF.

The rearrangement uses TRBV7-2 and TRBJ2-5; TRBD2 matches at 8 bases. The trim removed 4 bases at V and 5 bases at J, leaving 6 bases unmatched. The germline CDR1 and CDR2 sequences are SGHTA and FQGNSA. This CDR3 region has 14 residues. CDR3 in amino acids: CASSSGGAGETQYF. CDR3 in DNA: TGTGCCAGCAGCTCCGGGGGGGCAGGGGAGACCCAGTACTTC.

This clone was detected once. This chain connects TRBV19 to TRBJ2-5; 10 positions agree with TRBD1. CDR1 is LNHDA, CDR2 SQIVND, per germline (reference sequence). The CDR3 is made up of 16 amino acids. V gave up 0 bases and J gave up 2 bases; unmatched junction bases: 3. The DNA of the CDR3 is TGTGCCAGTAGTATAGACGGGACAGGGGCGCAAGAGACCCAGTACTTC. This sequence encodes CASSIDGTGAQETQYF. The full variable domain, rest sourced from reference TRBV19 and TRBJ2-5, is DGGITQSPKYLFRKEGQNVTLSCEQNLNHDAMYWYRQDPGQGLRLIYYSQIVNDFQKGDIAEGYSVSREKKESFPLTVTSAQKNPTAFYLCASSIDGTGAQETQYFGPGTRLLVL.

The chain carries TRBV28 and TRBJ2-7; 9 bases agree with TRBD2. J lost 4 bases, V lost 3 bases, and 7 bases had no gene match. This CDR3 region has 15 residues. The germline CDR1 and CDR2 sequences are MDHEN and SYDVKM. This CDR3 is CASSLGGRATYEQYF. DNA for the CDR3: TGTGCCAGCAGTTTGGGCGGGAGGGCCACGTACGAGCAGTACTTC.

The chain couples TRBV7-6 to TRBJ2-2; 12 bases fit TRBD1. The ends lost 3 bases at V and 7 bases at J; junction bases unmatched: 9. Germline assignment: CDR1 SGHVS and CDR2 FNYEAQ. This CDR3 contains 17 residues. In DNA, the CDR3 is TGTGCCAGCAGCTTCCCTGCGGGACAGGGGGCATTCGGGGAGCTGTTTTTT. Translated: CASSFPAGQGAFGELFF.

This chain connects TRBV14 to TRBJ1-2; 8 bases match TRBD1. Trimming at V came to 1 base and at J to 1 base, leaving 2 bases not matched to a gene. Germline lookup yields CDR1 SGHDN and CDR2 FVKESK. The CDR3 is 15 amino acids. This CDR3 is CASSQAGGHNYGYTF. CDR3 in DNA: TGTGCCAGCAGCCAAGCAGGGGGCCATAACTATGGCTACACCTTC. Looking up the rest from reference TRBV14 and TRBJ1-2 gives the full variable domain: EAGVTQFPSHSVIEKGQTVTLRCDPISGHDNLYWYRRVMGKEIKFLLHFVKESKQDESGMPNNRFLAERTGGTYSTLKVQPAELEDSGVYFCASSQAGGHNYGYTFGSGTRLTVV.

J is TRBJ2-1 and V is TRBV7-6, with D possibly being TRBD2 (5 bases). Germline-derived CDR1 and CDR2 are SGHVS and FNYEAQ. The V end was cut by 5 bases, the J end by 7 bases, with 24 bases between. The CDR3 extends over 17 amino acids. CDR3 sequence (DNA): TGTGCCAGCAGCCCAGAACGGACTGACTCTAAATTTAATGAGCAGTTCTTC. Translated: CASSPERTDSKFNEQFF.